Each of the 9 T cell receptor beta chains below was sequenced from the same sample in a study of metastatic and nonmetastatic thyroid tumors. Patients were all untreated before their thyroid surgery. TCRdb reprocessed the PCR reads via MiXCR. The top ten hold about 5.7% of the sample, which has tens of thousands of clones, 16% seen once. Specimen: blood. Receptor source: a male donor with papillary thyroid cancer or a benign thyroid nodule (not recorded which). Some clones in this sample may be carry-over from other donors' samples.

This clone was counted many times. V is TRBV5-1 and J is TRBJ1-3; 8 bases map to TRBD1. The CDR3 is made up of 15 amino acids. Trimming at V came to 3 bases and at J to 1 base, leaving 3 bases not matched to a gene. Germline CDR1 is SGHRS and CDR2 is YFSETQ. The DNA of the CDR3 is TGCGCCAGCAGCTCGACAGGGGTGTCTGGAAACACCATATATTTT. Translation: CASSSTGVSGNTIYF.

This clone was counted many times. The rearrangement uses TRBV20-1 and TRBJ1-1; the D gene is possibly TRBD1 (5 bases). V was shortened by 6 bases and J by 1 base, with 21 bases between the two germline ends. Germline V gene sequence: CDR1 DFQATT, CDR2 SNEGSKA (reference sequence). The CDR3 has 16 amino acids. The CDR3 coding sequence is TGCAGTGCGAGGGACGGCCTGCAAACTTGGAACACTGAAGCTTTCTTT. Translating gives CSARDGLQTWNTEAFF.

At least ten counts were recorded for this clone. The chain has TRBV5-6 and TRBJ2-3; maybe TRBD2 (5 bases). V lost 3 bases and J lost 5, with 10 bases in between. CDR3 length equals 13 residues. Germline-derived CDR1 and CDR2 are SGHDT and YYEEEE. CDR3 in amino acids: CASSSPGRDTQYF. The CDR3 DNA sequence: TGTGCCAGCAGCTCCCCGGGGAGAGATACGCAGTATTTT.

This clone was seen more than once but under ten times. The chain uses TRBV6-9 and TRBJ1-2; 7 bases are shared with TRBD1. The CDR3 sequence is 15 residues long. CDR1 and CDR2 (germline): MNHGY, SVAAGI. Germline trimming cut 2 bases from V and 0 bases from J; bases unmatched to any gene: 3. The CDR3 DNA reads TGTGCCAGCAGTTATGGCAGGGGGACTAACTATGGCTACACCTTC. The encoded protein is CASSYGRGTNYGYTF.

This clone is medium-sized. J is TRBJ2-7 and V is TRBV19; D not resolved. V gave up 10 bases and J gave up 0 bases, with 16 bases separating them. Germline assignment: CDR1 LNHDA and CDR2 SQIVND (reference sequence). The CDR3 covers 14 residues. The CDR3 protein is CATRSPDGSYEQYF. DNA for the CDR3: TGTGCCACTCGGTCCCCAGACGGCTCCTACGAGCAGTACTTC.

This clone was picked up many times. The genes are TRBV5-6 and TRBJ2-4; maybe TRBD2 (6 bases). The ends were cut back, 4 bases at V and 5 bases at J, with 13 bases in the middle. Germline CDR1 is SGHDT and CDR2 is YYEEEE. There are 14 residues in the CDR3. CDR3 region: CASSPSGTQNIQYF. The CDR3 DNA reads TGTGCCAGCAGCCCGTCCGGGACTCAAAACATTCAGTACTTC.

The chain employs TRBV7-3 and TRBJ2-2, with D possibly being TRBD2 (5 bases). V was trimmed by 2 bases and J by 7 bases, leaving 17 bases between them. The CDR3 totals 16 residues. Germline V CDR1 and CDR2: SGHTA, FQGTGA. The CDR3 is CASSLSPSRGIGELFF. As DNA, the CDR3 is TGTGCCAGCAGCTTATCCCCTTCTAGAGGGATCGGGGAGCTGTTTTTT.

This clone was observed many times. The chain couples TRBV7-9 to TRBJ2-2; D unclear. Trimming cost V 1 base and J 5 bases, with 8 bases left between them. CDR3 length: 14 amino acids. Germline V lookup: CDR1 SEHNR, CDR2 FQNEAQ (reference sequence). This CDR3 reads CASSLEGFTGELFF. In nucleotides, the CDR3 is TGTGCCAGCAGCTTAGAAGGGTTTACCGGGGAGCTGTTTTTT. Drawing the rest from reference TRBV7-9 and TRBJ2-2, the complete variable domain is DTGVSQNPRHKITKRGQNVTFRCDPISEHNRLYWYRQTLGQGPEFLTYFQNEAQLEKSRLLSDRFSAERPKGSFSTLEIQRTEQGDSAMYLCASSLEGFTGELFFGEGSRLTVL.

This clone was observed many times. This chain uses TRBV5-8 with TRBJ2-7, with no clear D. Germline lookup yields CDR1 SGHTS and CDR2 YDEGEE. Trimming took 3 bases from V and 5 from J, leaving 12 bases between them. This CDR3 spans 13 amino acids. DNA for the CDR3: TGTGCCAGCAGCTCCGGACCATTGGACGAGCAGTACTTC. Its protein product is CASSSGPLDEQYF.